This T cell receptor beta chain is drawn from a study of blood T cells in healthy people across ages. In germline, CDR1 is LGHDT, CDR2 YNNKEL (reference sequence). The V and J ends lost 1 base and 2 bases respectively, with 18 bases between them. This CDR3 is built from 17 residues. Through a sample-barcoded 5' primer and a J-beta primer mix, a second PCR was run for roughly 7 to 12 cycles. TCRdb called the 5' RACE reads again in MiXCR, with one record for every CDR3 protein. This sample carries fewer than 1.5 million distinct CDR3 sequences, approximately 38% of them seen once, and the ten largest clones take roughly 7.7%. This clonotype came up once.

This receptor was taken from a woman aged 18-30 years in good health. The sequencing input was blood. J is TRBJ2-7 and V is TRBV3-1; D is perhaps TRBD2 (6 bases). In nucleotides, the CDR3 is TGTGCCAGCAGCCAAGTGGGGACTTGGGGGGTCGCCTACGAGCAGTACTTC. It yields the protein CASSQVGTWGVAYEQYF.